The rows below give T cell receptor beta chains drawn from one sample of a study of radiation and T cells in renal cell carcinoma. Measured with immunoSEQ multiplex PCR; TCRdb has only the in-frame clones, and not every one. The repertoire holds 94,000 or so clones, 82% seen once, with roughly 6.8% in the top ten. The sample was blood, taken from a patient whose treatment included radiotherapy and nephrectomy. The receptor set was obtained from a man aged 55 to 70 with renal cell carcinoma. The conserved cysteine and the conserved F or W are not part of the CDR3 here.

v_call	j_call	cdr3_aa
TRBV13	TRBJ2-7	ASSLGQGYYEQY
TRBV20-1	TRBJ1-2	SASDNYGYT
TRBV2	TRBJ2-2	ASSVRTSSTGELF
TRBV7-2	TRBJ2-5	ASSLDREKETQY
TRBV7-2	TRBJ1-5	ASSLEGESNQPQH
TRBV27	TRBJ2-7	ASGSSYEQY
TRBV7-6	TRBJ2-7	ASTPTHGGEQY
TRBV2	TRBJ2-7	ASGGTSGIGEQY
TRBV6-1	TRBJ1-1	ASSGRGNTEAF
TRBV7-3	TRBJ2-2	ASSSRQGGTGELF
TRBV4-3	TRBJ2-3	ASSQGGQGVTDTQY
TRBV7-9	TRBJ1-1	ASSSPTGRDTEAF
TRBV4-3	TRBJ2-2	ASSQVVPGELF
TRBV29-1	TRBJ2-7	SVAHGGSSYEQY
TRBV4-1	TRBJ2-1	ASSPLTSGNEQF
TRBV7-6	TRBJ2-1	ASSLAGVSYNEQF
TRBV11-2	TRBJ2-1	ASSPPGRANEQF
TRBV28	TRBJ2-1	ASSTSGRINEQF
TRBV7-9	TRBJ2-7	ASSLQGGDLDEQY
TRBV11-2	TRBJ1-4	ASSLDGAGTANEKLF
TRBV7-9	TRBJ2-7	ASSSFRGKGGYEQY
TRBV28	TRBJ2-1	ASSGSVATYNEQF
TRBV18	TRBJ1-3	ASSLGQPGNTIY
TRBV6-5	TRBJ1-1	ASSWAMNTEAF
TRBV9	TRBJ2-3	ASSVDTDTQY
TRBV10-3	TRBJ2-2	AISETANTGELF
TRBV6-5	TRBJ1-5	ASSYRGDSNQPQH
TRBV14	TRBJ2-3	ASSTGADTDTQY
TRBV28	TRBJ2-7	ASSFGEIYEQY
TRBV25-1	TRBJ2-1	ASSRTSGGVYNEQF
TRBV30	TRBJ1-1	AWTLTLRFSNTEAF
TRBV5-1	TRBJ2-1	ASSPSRGMNEQF
TRBV4-2	TRBJ2-2	ASSQEARAMSGELF
TRBV13	TRBJ1-2	ASSLQSEGYT
TRBV4-3	TRBJ2-7	ASSRGTGWDSYEQY
TRBV5-1	TRBJ1-2	ASSLGQAAGYT
TRBV5-1	TRBJ2-6	ASSLGPGTASGANVLT
TRBV6-5	TRBJ1-2	ASGGLEGYYGYT
TRBV7-8	TRBJ1-1	ASSPATEAF
TRBV19	TRBJ2-1	ASSPVAGEQF
TRBV4-1	TRBJ2-6	ASSQDSVGFGAGANVLT
TRBV28	TRBJ1-1	ASSLQGATEAF
TRBV7-9	TRBJ2-2	ASVLLDPNTGELF
TRBV5-4	TRBJ2-7	ASSRPGQGSLFEQY
TRBV10-1	TRBJ2-2	ASSEQPTGELF
TRBV4-3	TRBJ1-4	ASSQDPAGATNEKLF
TRBV6-5	TRBJ1-4	ASPTGRANEELF
TRBV19	TRBJ1-5	ASSMQGRGQPQH
TRBV13	TRBJ2-7	ASSPEGGGTYEQY
TRBV19	TRBJ2-1	ASSIGGTVGNEQF